This TCR beta chain was sequenced during a study of Graves' ophthalmopathy and Graves' hyperthyroidism. Broader study findings: Blood also held most thyroid clonotypes expanded above 0.001 frequency.

The V gene end was trimmed by 0 bases and the J gene end by 5 bases; junction bases not matched to a gene: 7. Germline V gives CDR1 SGHTA, CDR2 FQGNSA. This CDR3 is 16 amino acids long. This clonotype was seen many times. Its antigen is not known. Amplified material comprised TCR beta CDR3 regions derived from RNA transcripts. RT-PCR with HTBI primers came first, then second-round multiplex PCR. MiXCR, run by TCRdb on the multiplex PCR reads, gives a single entry per CDR3 protein. The profile shows over a million distinct CDR3 sequences, roughly 35% of them singletons. This chain connects TRBV7-2 to TRBJ2-7, with TRBD2 matching 10 bases. The specimen sequenced was peripheral blood or thyroid tissue (not recorded which). This TCR was sampled from an adult man with Graves' hyperthyroidism. This chain's CDR3 is CASSLAASGSFDEQYF. The CDR3 DNA sequence: TGTGCCAGCAGCTTAGCAGCTAGCGGGAGTTTCGACGAGCAGTACTTC. Variable domain in full (rest from reference TRBV7-2 and TRBJ2-7): GAGVSQSPSNKVTEKGKDVELRCDPISGHTALYWYRQSLGQGLEFLIYFQGNSAPDKSGLPSDRFSAERTGGSVSTLTIQRTQQEDSAVYLCASSLAASGSFDEQYFGPGTRLTVT.